This T cell receptor (beta chain) was documented in a study of blood T cell repertoires in COVID-19 (dated by TCRdb to 2020 to 2022). Study-level background: Collaborator samples came from the United States, Italy and Spain and covered acute and convalescent phases of COVID-19. The repertoires were released in a freely available public database meant as a resource for research on the immune response to SARS-CoV-2. Subjects who had been exposed to COVID-19, were actively infected with it, or had recovered from it provided the deeply sampled blood TCRbeta repertoires that made up the dataset. Samples came from the ongoing ImmuneRACE study (first 160 participants) plus 1,254 subjects from 6 global collaborators. The material from the prospective study consisted of cDNA or gDNA derived from T cells, B-cell-depleted T cells, or PBMCs. The sample metadata nearly always contained a de-identified subject ID, COVID-19 status, age in years and sex. Where available, HLA class I and class II types were taken from metadata supplied by the sample provider and were not determined by assay-based typing. Beyond this particular receptor, the publication reports: The amount of clinical and demographic metadata varied by source and participant and was provided uncurated.

One collaborating source in Seattle enrolled patients while the patients were actively infected and followed the patients over time throughout the course of disease. Whole blood was collected in K2EDTA tubes by collaborating institutions according to the institutions' own protocols. For TCRbeta analysis, collaborators shipped samples in one of three forms: frozen whole blood, isolated PBMCs, or DNA extracted from either of those sample types. The immunoSEQ Assay, a bias-controlled multiplex PCR, was used to amplify TCRbeta CDR3 regions from genomic DNA. In the paper's pipeline: The number of nucleated cells in each sample was estimated from the amplification of reference gene primers within the assay. To quantify the absolute abundance of each unique TCRbeta CDR3 rearrangement, sequence reads were collapsed and filtered. Productive Simpson clonality was computed per sample as the square root of Simpson's diversity index over productive rearrangements. Sourced from immuneACCESS, this table was stored by TCRdb with only in-frame sequences that have V and J called. A share of the clones is absent; for the studies checked, an unresolved V gene accounts for under half, and the remainder has no known explanation. The DNA gave D and trimming, while V, J and clone size come from that table. Within this sample are 350,000 to 450,000 clones, with around 87% of them counted one time only. 2% to 2.5% of the sample is taken by the ten largest.

Remarks on this clone: What antigen it recognizes has not been identified. No clone much larger than this one lies a single base away; base qualities are absent.

Sequences were obtained from peripheral blood. The sequence derives from a woman aged 55 to 70 with COVID-19, enrolled during active disease.

The CDR3 protein: CASSLFGGDISFEKLFF. The DNA is TGCGCCAGCAGCTTGTTTGGGGGGGATATATCGTTTGAAAAACTGTTTTTT. This chain is built from TRBV5-1 and TRBJ1-4; D gene: possibly TRBD1, on 5 matching bases. The germline V gene specifies SGHRS as CDR1 and YFSETQ as CDR2. V is shortened by 1 base, J by 7 bases, and the region joining them spans 20 bases. The CDR3 numbers 17 residues from cysteine through phenylalanine. The retained sequence is limited to the CDR3, 51 bases, with the frame set at the first base.